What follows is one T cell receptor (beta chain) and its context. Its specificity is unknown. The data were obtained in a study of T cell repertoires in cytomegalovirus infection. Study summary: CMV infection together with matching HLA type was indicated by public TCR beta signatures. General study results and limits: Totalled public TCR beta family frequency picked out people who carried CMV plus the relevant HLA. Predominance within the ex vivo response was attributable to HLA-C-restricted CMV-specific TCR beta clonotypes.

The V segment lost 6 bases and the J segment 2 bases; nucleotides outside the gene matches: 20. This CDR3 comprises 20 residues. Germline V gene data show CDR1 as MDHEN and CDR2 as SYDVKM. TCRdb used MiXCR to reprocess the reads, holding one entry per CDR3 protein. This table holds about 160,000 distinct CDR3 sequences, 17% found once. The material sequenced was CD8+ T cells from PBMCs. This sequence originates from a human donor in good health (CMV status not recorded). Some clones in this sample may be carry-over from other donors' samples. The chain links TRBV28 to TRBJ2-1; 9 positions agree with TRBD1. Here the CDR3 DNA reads TGTGCCAGCAGCCCGGGAAGACAGGGGGAATCGCTACCCGCCTACAATGAGCAGTTCTTC. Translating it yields CASSPGRQGESLPAYNEQFF.